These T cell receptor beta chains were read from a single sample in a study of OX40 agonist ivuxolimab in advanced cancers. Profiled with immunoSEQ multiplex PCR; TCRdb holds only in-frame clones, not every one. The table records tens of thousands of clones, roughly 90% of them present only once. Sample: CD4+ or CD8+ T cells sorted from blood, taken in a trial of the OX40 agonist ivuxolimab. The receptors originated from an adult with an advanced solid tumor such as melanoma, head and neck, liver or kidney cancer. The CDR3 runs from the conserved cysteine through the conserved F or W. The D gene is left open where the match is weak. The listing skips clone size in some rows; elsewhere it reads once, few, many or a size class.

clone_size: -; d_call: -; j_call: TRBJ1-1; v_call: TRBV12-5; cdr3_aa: CASSTGGARDTEAFF; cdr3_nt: TGTGCTAGCTCCACCGGCGGGGCCCGGGACACTGAAGCTTTCTTT
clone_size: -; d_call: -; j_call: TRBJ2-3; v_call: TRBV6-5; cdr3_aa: CASKGENRADTQYF; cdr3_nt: TGTGCCAGCAAAGGGGAGAATCGGGCAGATACGCAGTATTTT
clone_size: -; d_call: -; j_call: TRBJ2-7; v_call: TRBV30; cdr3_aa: CAWTMTSSYEQYF; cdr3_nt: TGTGCCTGGACCATGACAAGCTCCTACGAGCAGTACTTC
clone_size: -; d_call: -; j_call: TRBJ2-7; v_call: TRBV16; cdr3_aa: CASSQRLADEQYF; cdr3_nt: TGTGCCAGCAGCCAGCGGCTAGCAGACGAGCAGTACTTC
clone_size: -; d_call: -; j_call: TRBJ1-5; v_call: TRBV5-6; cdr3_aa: CASSFGVGQPQHF; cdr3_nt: TGTGCCAGCAGCTTTGGGGTCGGTCAGCCCCAGCATTTT
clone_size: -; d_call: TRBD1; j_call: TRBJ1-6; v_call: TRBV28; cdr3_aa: CASKTGLHNSPLHF; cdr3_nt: TGTGCCAGCAAGACAGGGTTACATAATTCACCCCTCCACTTT
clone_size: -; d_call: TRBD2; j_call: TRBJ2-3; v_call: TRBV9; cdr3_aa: CASSASGRGTDTQYF; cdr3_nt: TGTGCCAGCAGCGCAAGCGGGAGAGGAACAGATACGCAGTATTTT
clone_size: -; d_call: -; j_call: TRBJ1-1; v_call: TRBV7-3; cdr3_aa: CASRWTVNTEAFF; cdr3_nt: TGTGCCAGCAGGTGGACGGTGAACACTGAAGCTTTCTTT
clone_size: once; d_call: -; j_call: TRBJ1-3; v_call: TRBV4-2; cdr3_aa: CASSQGWGDSGNTIYF; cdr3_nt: TGTGCCAGCAGCCAAGGGTGGGGGGACTCTGGAAACACCATATATTTT
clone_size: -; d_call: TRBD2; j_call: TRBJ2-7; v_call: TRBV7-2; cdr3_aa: CASSLHSGSSSYEQYF; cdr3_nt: TGTGCCAGCAGCTTGCATAGCGGGAGCAGCTCCTACGAGCAGTACTTC
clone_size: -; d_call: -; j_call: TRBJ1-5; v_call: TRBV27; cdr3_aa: CASRHTKQGLSNQPQHF; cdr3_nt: TGTGCCAGCAGACACACCAAACAGGGTCTAAGCAATCAGCCCCAGCATTTT
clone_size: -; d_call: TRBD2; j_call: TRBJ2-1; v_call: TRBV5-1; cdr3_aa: CASSRIAGDSREQFF; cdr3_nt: TGCGCCAGCAGCAGAATAGCGGGAGATTCGCGTGAGCAGTTCTTC
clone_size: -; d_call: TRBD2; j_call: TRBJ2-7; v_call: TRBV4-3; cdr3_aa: CASSQSSTSGGTYEQYF; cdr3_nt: TGCGCCAGCAGCCAATCCTCCACTAGCGGGGGAACCTACGAGCAGTACTTC
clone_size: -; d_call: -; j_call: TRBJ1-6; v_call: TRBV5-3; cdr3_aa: CARSRLQSPLHF; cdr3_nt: TGTGCCAGAAGCCGCCTCCAATCACCCCTCCACTTT
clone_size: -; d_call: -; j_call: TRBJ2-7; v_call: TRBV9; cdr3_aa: CASSPGALYSYEQYF; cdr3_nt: TGTGCCAGCAGCCCGGGGGCGCTCTACTCCTACGAGCAGTACTTC